This TCR beta chain appears in the sequencing data of a study of PD-1 blockade in classical Hodgkin lymphoma. Germline V gene lookup returns CDR1 MNHEY and CDR2 SVGAGI. The germline V and J ends were trimmed by 6 bases and 3 bases, with 13 bases remaining between them. The CDR3 contains 14 residues. Documented time point: cycle 4 day 1 (C4D1), after six to seven weeks of nivolumab. All the patients suffered relapse after autologous stem cell transplantation, and brentuximab vedotin exposure differed. Notes on the study in general: Patients newly diagnosed and complete responders had comparable baseline diversity.

This table comes from immunoSEQ multiplex PCR, and its TCRdb copy is limited to in-frame clones, with some not included. The sample has roughly 100,000 clones, roughly 90% seen once. Points on this clone: The antigen remains unidentified.

The source of this sequence is a human donor with classical Hodgkin lymphoma. This sample comprised peripheral blood mononuclear cells (PBMCs), obtained before the fourth cycle of nivolumab. The chain combines TRBV6-5 with TRBJ2-3; D is unclear. The CDR3 loop reads CASRERTRTDTQYF. The DNA for the CDR3 is TGTGCCAGCAGGGAGAGGACGCGGACAGATACGCAGTATTTT.